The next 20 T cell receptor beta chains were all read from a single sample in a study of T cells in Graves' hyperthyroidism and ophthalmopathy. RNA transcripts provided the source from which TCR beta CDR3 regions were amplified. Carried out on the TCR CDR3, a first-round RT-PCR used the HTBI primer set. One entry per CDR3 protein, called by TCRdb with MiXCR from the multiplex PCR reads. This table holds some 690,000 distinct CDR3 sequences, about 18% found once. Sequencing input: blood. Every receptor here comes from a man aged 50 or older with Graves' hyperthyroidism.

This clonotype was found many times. Written as DNA, the CDR3 is TGTGCCAGCCTCGGACTAGCGGGAGGGCAGTATGTGACCCAGTACTTC. Protein sequence: CASLGLAGGQYVTQYF. The chain carries TRBV2 and TRBJ2-5, with TRBD2 matching 15 bases. V lost 8 bases, J lost 7 bases, and 11 bases stayed unmatched. There are 16 residues in the CDR3. Germline V gene data show CDR1 as SNHLY and CDR2 as FYNNEI.

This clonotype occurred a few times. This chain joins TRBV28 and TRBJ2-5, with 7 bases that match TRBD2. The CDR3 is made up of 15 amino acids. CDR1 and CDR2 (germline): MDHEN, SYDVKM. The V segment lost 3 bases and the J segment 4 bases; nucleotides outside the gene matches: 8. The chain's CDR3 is CASSFSGGEGETQYF. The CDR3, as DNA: TGTGCCAGCAGTTTTTCAGGAGGGGAGGGAGAGACCCAGTACTTC.

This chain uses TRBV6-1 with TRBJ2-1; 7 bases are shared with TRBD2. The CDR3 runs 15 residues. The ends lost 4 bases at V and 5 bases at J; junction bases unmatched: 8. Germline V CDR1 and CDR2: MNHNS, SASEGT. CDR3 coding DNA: TGTGCCAGCAGTGGTCCCGGGGGGATCAACAATGAGCAGTTCTTC. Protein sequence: CASSGPGGINNEQFF.

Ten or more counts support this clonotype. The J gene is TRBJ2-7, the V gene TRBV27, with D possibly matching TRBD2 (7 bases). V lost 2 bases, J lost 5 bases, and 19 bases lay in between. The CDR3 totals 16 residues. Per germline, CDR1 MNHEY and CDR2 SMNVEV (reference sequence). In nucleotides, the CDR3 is TGTGCCAGCAGTTTAAGGGGGGGAGCGGAGCGGGACGAGCAGTACTTC. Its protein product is CASSLRGGAERDEQYF.

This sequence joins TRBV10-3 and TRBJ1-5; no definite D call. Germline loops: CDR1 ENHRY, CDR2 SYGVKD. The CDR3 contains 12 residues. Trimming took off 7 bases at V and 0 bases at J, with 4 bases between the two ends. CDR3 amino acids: CAIKSSNQPQHF. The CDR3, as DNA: TGTGCCATCAAGAGTAGCAATCAGCCCCAGCATTTT.

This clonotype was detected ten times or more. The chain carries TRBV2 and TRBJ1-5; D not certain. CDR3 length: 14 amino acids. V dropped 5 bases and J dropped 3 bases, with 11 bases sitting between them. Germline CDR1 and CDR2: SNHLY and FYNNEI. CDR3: CASSNRLTNQPQHF. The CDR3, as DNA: TGTGCCAGCAGTAACCGACTCACCAATCAGCCCCAGCATTTT.

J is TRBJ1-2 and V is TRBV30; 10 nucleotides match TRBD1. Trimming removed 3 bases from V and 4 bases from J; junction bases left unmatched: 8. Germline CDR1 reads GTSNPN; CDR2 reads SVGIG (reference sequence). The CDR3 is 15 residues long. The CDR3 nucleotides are TGTGCCTGGAGCAGAACGGGACAGGGGACCTATGGCTACACCTTC. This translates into CAWSRTGQGTYGYTF.

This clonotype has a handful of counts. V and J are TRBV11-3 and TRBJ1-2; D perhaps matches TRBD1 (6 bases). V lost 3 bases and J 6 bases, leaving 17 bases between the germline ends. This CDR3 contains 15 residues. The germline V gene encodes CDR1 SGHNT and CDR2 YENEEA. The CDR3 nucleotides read TGTGCCAGCAGCTTGGGTTTGGGGGCAGGGGATGGCTACACCTTC. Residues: CASSLGLGAGDGYTF.

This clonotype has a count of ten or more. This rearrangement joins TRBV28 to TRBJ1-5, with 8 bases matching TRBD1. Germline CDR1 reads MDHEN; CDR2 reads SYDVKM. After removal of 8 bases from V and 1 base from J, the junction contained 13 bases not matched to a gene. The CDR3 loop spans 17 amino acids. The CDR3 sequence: CASSRNRGGMSNQPQHF. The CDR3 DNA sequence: TGTGCCAGCTCAAGGAACAGGGGGGGGATGAGCAATCAGCCCCAGCATTTT.

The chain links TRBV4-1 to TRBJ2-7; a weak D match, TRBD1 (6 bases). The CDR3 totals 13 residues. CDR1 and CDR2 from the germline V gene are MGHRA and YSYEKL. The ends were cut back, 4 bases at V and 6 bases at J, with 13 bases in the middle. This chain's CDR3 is CASSLRTAGEQYF. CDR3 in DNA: TGCGCCAGCAGCCTACGGACAGCAGGCGAGCAGTACTTC.

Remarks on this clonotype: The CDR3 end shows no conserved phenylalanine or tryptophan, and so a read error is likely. CDR3 sequence (DNA): TGCAGTGCTAGAACATATCAAGTGGGGACTAGCGGCGCCAGCTCCTACGAGCAGTACATC. Protein product: CSARTYQVGTSGASSYEQYI. This sequence joins TRBV20-1 and TRBJ2-7; 11 nucleotides agree with TRBD2. CDR1 is DFQATT, CDR2 SNEGSKA, per germline (reference sequence). The CDR3 length is 20 residues. The V and J ends lost 2 bases and 0 bases, in that order; junction bases with no gene match: 18.

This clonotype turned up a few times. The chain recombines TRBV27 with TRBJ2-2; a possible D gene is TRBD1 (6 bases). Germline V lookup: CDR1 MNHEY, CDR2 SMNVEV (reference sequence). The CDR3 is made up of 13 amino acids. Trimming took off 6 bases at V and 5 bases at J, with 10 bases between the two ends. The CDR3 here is CASSRTETGELFF. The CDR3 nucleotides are TGTGCCAGCAGCCGGACAGAAACCGGGGAGCTGTTTTTT.

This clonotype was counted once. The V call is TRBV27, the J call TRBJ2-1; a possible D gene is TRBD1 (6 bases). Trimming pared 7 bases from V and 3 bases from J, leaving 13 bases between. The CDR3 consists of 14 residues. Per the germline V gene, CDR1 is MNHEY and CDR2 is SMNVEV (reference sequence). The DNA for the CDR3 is TGTGCCAGCAATAGGGGGAGTGGCTACAATGAGCAGTTCTTC. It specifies CASNRGSGYNEQFF.

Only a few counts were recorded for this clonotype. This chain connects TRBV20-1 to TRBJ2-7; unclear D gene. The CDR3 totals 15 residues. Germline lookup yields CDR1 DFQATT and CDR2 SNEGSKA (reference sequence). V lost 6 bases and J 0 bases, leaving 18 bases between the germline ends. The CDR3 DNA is TGCAGTGCCAGATCCCGGGCAGTCAGCTCCTACGAGCAGTACTTC. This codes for CSARSRAVSSYEQYF.

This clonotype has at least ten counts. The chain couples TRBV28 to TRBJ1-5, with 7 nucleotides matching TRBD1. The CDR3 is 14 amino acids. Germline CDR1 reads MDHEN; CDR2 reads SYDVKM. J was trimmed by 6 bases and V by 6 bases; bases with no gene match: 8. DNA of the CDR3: TGTGCCAGCAGACTCAGGGGGAAGCGTCAGCCCCAGCATTTT. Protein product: CASRLRGKRQPQHF.

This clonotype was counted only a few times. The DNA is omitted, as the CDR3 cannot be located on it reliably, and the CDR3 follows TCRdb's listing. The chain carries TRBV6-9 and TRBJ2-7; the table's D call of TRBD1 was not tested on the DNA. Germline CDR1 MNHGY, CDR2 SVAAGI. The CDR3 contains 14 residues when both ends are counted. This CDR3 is CASSTSTGDYEQYF.

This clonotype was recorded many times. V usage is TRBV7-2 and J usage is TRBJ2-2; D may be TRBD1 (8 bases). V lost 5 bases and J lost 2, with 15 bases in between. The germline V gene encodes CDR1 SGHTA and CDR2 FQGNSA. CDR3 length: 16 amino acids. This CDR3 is CASSLQGGRNTGELFF. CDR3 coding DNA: TGTGCCAGCAGCCTACAGGGGGGGCGCAACACCGGGGAGCTGTTTTTT.

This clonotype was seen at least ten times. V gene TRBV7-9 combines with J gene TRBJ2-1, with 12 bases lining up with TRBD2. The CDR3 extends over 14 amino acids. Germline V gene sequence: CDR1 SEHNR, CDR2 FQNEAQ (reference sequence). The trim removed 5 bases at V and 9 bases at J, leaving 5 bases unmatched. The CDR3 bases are TGTGCCAGCAGCCGACTAGCGGGAGATCGTGAGCAGTTCTTC. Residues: CASSRLAGDREQFF. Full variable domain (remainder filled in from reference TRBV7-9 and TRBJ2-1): DTGVSQNPRHKITKRGQNVTFRCDPISEHNRLYWYRQTLGQGPEFLTYFQNEAQLEKSRLLSDRFSAERPKGSFSTLEIQRTEQGDSAMYLCASSRLAGDREQFFGPGTRLTVL.

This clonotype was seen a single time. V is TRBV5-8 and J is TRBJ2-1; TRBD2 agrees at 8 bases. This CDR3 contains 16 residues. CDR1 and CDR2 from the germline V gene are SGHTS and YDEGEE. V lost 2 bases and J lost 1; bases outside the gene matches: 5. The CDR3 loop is CASSFGSGRSYNEQFF. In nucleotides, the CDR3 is TGTGCCAGCAGCTTCGGGAGCGGGAGATCCTACAATGAGCAGTTCTTC.

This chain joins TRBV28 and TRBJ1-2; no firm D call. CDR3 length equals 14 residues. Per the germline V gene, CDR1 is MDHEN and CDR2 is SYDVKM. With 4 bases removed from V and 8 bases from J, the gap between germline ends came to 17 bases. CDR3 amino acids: CASSSREPMFGYTF. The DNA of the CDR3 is TGTGCCAGCAGTTCCCGAGAGCCAATGTTCGGCTACACCTTC.